The 11 T cell receptor beta chains below all came from one sample that was sequenced in a study of molecular identifiers for immune sequencing clone quantification. TCRdb called the PCR reads again in MiXCR, with one record for every CDR3 protein. Among approximately 550,000 distinct CDR3 sequences listed, roughly 26% were seen once. Input material: naive CD8+ T cells from blood, with Jurkat cell RNA spiked in. The subset was: FACS-sorted CD8+CD4-CCR7+CD45RA+ naive T cells. The origin of the receptors is a human donor in good health. Some libraries in this study had Jurkat cell RNA spiked in.

The sample holds a few counts of this clonotype. This chain joins TRBV7-9 and TRBJ2-7; a weak D match, TRBD1 (5 bases). This CDR3 contains 13 residues. Trimming took off 4 bases at V and 7 bases at J, with 14 bases between the two ends. The germline V gene encodes CDR1 SEHNR and CDR2 FQNEAQ (reference sequence). The CDR3 loop reads CASSSDRTYEQYF. CDR3 sequence (DNA): TGTGCCAGCAGCTCTGACAGAACTTATGAGCAGTACTTC.

The CDR3 reads CASSLQESSYNEQFF. The CDR3 nucleotides read TGCGCCAGCAGCTTGCAGGAAAGCTCCTACAATGAGCAGTTCTTC. The chain is built from TRBV5-1 and TRBJ2-1; no clear D. This CDR3 is 15 amino acids long. CDR1 and CDR2 from the germline V gene are SGHRS and YFSETQ. V was clipped by 1 base and J by 0 bases, with 8 bases between them.

Ten or more counts support this clonotype. The rearrangement uses TRBV7-3 and TRBJ1-1, with a tentative D call TRBD1 (5 bases). This CDR3 spans 15 amino acids. CDR1 and CDR2 (germline): SGHTA, FQGTGA. The V end was cut by 6 bases, the J end by 6 bases, with 20 bases between. The CDR3 region has the DNA TGTGCCAGCAGTAGGGCTGGAGGGGTGGGTGCTGAAGCTTTCTTT. It encodes CASSRAGGVGAEAFF.

This sequence joins TRBV21-1 and TRBJ2-2; no check of the table's D call, TRBD1, against the DNA was made. TRBV21-1 is labeled a pseudogene. The length of the CDR3 is 17 residues. The CDR3 is CASSIGPGTGVTGELFF. The DNA for the CDR3 is TGTGCCAGCAGCATTGGACCCGGGACAGGGGTCACCGGGGAGCTGTTTTTT.

Comments on this clonotype: Since a much larger clone is just one base distant, this may be a read error. CDR3 DNA sequence: TGCAGCGTCCAACCGCTGACCGTGTTGGACACTGAAGTTTTCTTT. Translated, it gives CSVQPLTVLDTEVFF. This chain joins TRBV29-1 and TRBJ1-1, with a possible D match to TRBD1 (5 bases). This CDR3 is 15 amino acids long. CDR1 and CDR2 (germline): SQVTM, ANQGSEA.

The chain is built from TRBV5-6 and TRBJ2-2, with TRBD1 matching over 10 bases. V was pared by 1 base and J by 6 bases, with 3 bases of the junction left unmatched. Germline CDR1 is SGHDT and CDR2 is YYEEEE. The CDR3 totals 15 residues. CDR3: CASSLSGQGAGELFF. CDR3 in DNA: TGTGCCAGCAGCTTGAGCGGACAGGGGGCCGGGGAGCTGTTTTTT.

This clonotype was seen only a few times. CDR3 in amino acids: CAIQPTGGDTEAFF. DNA of the CDR3: TGTGCCATCCAACCGACAGGGGGTGACACTGAAGCTTTCTTT. The rearrangement uses TRBV6-7 and TRBJ1-1; 9 bases fit TRBD1. TRBV6-7 is labeled an ORF, and its function is uncertain. The CDR3 runs to 14 residues. The J segment lost 3 bases and the V segment lost 10 bases, leaving 9 bases of the junction unmatched.

The V gene is TRBV13, the J gene TRBJ2-6; 8 positions agree with TRBD2. Trimming removed 11 bases from V and 4 bases from J; junction bases left unmatched: 13. Germline loops: CDR1 PRHDT, CDR2 FYEKMQ (reference sequence). This CDR3 region has 16 residues. CDR3 DNA sequence: TGTGCCGGCGATGGACTGGCGGGAGGCGGGGCCAACGTCCTGACTTTC. It is translated as CAGDGLAGGGANVLTF. The full variable domain, rest sourced from reference TRBV13 and TRBJ2-6, is AAGVIQSPRHLIKEKRETATLKCYPIPRHDTVYWYQQGPGQDPQFLISFYEKMQSDKGSIPDRFSAQQFSDYHSELNMSSLELGDSALYFCAGDGLAGGGANVLTFGAGSRLTVL.

At least ten counts were recorded for this clonotype. The chain combines TRBV5-1 with TRBJ2-7, with 10 bases that match TRBD2. The CDR3 is 15 residues long. Germline V gene lookup returns CDR1 SGHRS and CDR2 YFSETQ. J was trimmed by 5 bases and V by 0 bases; bases with no gene match: 5. The DNA of the CDR3 is TGCGCCAGCAGCTTGGGAGGGACTAGCGCCCACGAGCAGTACTTC. This codes for CASSLGGTSAHEQYF.

This clonotype was detected ten times or more. This rearrangement joins TRBV29-1 to TRBJ1-2; D is unresolved. Per the germline V gene, CDR1 is SQVTM and CDR2 is ANQGSEA. The CDR3 consists of 13 residues. The V gene lost 3 bases and the J gene lost 0 bases, with 8 bases spanning the gap. The CDR3 nucleotides read TGCAGCGTTGATACACCAACTAACTATGGCTACACCTTC. The encoded protein is CSVDTPTNYGYTF.

This clonotype was seen ten or more times. This chain joins TRBV7-9 and TRBJ1-2; perhaps TRBD1 as D (5 bases). CDR1 and CDR2 (germline): SEHNR, FQNEAQ (reference sequence). The CDR3 extends over 14 amino acids. V lost 8 bases and J 4 bases, leaving 17 bases between the germline ends. CDR3 protein: CASHSGYRSYGYTF. The CDR3 bases are TGTGCCAGCCACAGTGGGTACAGGTCCTATGGCTACACCTTC.